The rows below give T cell receptor beta chains drawn from one sample of a study of blood T cell repertoires in COVID-19. Repertoires were generated with immunoSEQ multiplex PCR, while TCRdb's copy carries only in-frame clones and drops some. Of about 240,000 clones detected, around nine tenths appear once; the ten largest clones hold 7.1%. Sample: peripheral blood. The receptors stem from a woman between 65 and 79 years old with active or convalescent COVID-19. The CDR3 runs from the conserved cysteine through the conserved F or W. The order of the fields is J gene, V gene, CDR3 length, D gene, CDR3 protein. The D gene is left open where the match is weak.

>TRBJ2-7|TRBV7-8|13|.
CASSLMVQYEQYF
>TRBJ2-7|TRBV6-1|16|.
CASSESWASVSYEQYF
>TRBJ1-1|TRBV10-3|13|.
CAISESRGIEAFF
>TRBJ2-3|TRBV7-2|17|TRBD2
CASSSTPGLANTDTQYF
>TRBJ1-2|TRBV3-1/TRBV3-2|18|.
CASSQTGYGGIDYYGYTF
>TRBJ2-5|TRBV3-1/TRBV3-2|14|.
CASSQGERVGTQYF
>TRBJ1-5|TRBV19|14|.
CASSLTGYSQPQHF
>TRBJ1-4|TRBV4-3|14|.
CASSQVVFREKLFF
>TRBJ1-1|TRBV19|14|.
CASQPNRVGTEAFF
>TRBJ2-1|TRBV7-6|14|.
CASSLGQSYNEQFF
>TRBJ2-5|TRBV5-1|15|TRBD2
CASQALAGGLETQYF
>TRBJ2-3|TRBV7-2|16|.
CASSLMSTTSTDTQYF
>TRBJ1-2|TRBV6-1|11|.
CASSDQWGYTF
>TRBJ2-1|TRBV24-1|17|TRBD2
CATSRTTGTSGGNEQFF
>TRBJ1-2|TRBV5-1|13|.
CASSLDGGRGYTF
>TRBJ2-7|TRBV28|13|.
CASRPGGYDEQYF
>TRBJ2-3|TRBV5-1|16|.
CASSSGTHPQEGTQYF
>TRBJ2-1|TRBV7-2|16|TRBD2
CASSPSLAGGLNEQFF
>TRBJ2-1|TRBV11-2|16|.
CASSLGVGAAYNEQFF
>TRBJ1-4|TRBV5-1|15|.
CASSLQGAKDEKLFF
>TRBJ2-7|TRBV10-3|16|.
CAISDIPGTAFYEQYF
>TRBJ1-6|TRBV7-8|14|.
CASSSVTGNSPLHF
>TRBJ2-5|TRBV10-3|14|TRBD1
CATHGQGRQETQYF
>TRBJ1-5|TRBV7-9|15|.
CASSGAGLSNQPQHF
>TRBJ1-5|TRBV24-1|14|.
CATSKVGEGQPQHF
>TRBJ2-1|TRBV4-1|14|.
CASSQSPSVDEQFF
>TRBJ2-3|TRBV7-2|17|.
CASSSRDSNKGTDTQYF
>TRBJ2-1|TRBV3-1/TRBV3-2|12|.
CASSQSAGAQFF
>TRBJ2-5|TRBV6-5|16|.
CASSFHREPPQETQYF
>TRBJ1-5|TRBV2|14|.
CASRGGGWLQPQHF
>TRBJ2-5|TRBV24-1|15|.
CATRGGGFGQETQYF
>TRBJ1-3|TRBV6-5|15|.
CASSPKGYSGNTIYF
>TRBJ1-6|TRBV3-1/TRBV3-2|15|.
CASSQEGGIDSPLHF
>TRBJ2-7|TRBV2|17|.
CASSVVDTQDPPYEQYF
>TRBJ1-2|TRBV12-5|14|TRBD1
CASGLEGADYGYTF
>TRBJ2-7|TRBV15|19|TRBD1
CATSRATGTGTGSKAEQYF
>TRBJ1-2|TRBV11-2|14|.
CASSLGALSYGYTF
>TRBJ1-5|TRBV2|13|.
CAGGGSGLGPQHF
>TRBJ2-7|TRBV5-1|15|.
CASSHFGSGGYEQYF
>TRBJ1-3|TRBV19|14|.
CASMQKFSGNTIYF
>TRBJ2-4|TRBV2|14|TRBD1
CASIPLDRAGIQYF
>TRBJ1-2|TRBV7-2|15|TRBD1
CASSSVTGGSDGYTF
>TRBJ1-5|TRBV19|18|.
CASSPRRTDYYSNQPQHF